This T cell receptor (beta chain) was observed in a study of cytomegalovirus exposure and HLA in healthy donors. In the study overall: Samples from HLA-typed donors yielded 65 million to 90 million unique TCRs in an early data release.

The PCR made use of 60 Vbeta and 13 Jbeta primers. Per the study methods: Approximately 87 million unique TCR beta chains, 9 million to 11 million shared, were counted in a later analysis. Sequencing used immunoSEQ multiplex PCR; TCRdb keeps in-frame clones, though not all of them. That table is the source of V, J and clone size, and D and trimming were worked out from the DNA. This sample carries 90,000 to 120,000 clones, 74% of them seen once, and the ten largest clones take more than 2%. As to this clone: Its antigen is currently unknown.

The study's findings and limits: Through in vitro validation, three CMV-associated chains were shown to be specific for CMV antigens. According to the study, around 160 TCR beta chains were cytomegalovirus-associated.

Sequenced sample: PBMCs. The TCR originated in a man aged 45-60 years in good health and CMV-seropositive.

CDR3 bases: TGCGGAGTTTGGGGCACAGATACGCAGTATTTT. Its protein is CGVWGTDTQYF. The chain carries TRBV29-1 and TRBJ2-3; D is uncertain. CDR3 length: 11 amino acids. Germline-derived CDR1 and CDR2 are SQVTM and ANQGSEA.